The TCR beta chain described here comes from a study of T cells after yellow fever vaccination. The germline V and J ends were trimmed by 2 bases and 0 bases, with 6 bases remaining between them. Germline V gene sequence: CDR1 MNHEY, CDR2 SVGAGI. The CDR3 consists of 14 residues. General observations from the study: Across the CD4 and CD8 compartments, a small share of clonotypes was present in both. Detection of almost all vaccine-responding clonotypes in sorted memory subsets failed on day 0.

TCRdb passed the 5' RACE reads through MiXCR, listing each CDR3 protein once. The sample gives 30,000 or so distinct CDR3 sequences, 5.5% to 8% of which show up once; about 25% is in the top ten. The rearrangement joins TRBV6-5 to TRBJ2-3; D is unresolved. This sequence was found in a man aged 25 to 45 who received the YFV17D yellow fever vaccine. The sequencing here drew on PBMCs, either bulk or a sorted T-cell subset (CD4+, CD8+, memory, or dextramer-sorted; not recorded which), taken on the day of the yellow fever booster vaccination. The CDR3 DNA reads TGTGCCAGCAGTTACCGGCGTAGCACAGATACGCAGTATTTT. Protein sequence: CASSYRRSTDTQYF.